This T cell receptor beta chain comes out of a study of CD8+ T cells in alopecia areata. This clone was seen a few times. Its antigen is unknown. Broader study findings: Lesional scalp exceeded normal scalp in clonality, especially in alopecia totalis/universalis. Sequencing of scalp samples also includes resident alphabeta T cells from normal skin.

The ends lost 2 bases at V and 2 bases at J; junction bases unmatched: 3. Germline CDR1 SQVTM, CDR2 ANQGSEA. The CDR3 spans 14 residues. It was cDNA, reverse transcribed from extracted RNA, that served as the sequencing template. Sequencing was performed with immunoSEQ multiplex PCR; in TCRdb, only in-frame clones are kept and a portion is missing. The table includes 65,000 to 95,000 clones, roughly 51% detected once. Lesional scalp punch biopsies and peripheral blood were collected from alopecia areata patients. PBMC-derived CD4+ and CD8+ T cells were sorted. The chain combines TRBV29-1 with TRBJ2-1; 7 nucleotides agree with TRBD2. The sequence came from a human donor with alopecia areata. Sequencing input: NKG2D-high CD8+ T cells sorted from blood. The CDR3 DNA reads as TGCAGCGTTGAACTAGCGGATACCTACAATGAGCAGTTCTTC. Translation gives CSVELADTYNEQFF.